These 9 T cell receptor beta chains were sequenced from one sample in a study of T cell responses to AZD1222 COVID-19 vaccine (dated by TCRdb to about 2021). The time point label on this specimen signifies: baseline before first vaccination. The method was the immunoSEQ multiplex PCR assay. As stored in TCRdb, this immuneACCESS dataset retains in-frame rearrangements with V and J assigned. A fraction of the clones does not appear; measured against another copy, unresolved V genes explain less than half of the discrepancy, and the remainder lacks a known reason. In this sample the table shows around 130,000 clones, roughly 89% of which occur a single time. The top ten constitute 5% to 6% of the sample. The specimen was peripheral blood, collected on day 0 of AZD1222 vaccination. The receptors stem from an adult in good health.

The chain carries TRBV28 and TRBJ1-5; weak D call: TRBD1 (6 bases). This CDR3 has 17 amino acids. Germline V CDR1 and CDR2: MDHEN, SYDVKM. V gave up 6 bases and J gave up 6 bases, with 24 bases separating them. The CDR3 bases are TGTGCCAGCAGCCCAATTTTGGGGCAGGGGACCTCTCAGCCCCAGCATTTT. Amino acid sequence: CASSPILGQGTSQPQHF.

The chain is built from TRBV29-1 and TRBJ2-3, with D perhaps matching TRBD2 (6 bases). V lost 7 bases, J lost 2 bases, and 13 bases lay in between. This CDR3 is built from 13 residues. CDR1 SQVTM and CDR2 ANQGSEA come from the germline V gene. The CDR3 region is CSGTTSYTDTQYF. The CDR3 nucleotides are TGCAGCGGGACAACTAGCTACACAGATACGCAGTATTTT.

This chain connects TRBV2 to TRBJ1-6; 8 nucleotides align to TRBD1. Germline CDR1 and CDR2: SNHLY and FYNNEI. The CDR3 covers 12 residues. V was clipped by 8 bases and J by 8 bases; unmatched bases: 2. The CDR3 region is CASLTGDSPLHF. The DNA of the CDR3 is TGTGCCAGCCTGACAGGGGATTCACCCCTCCACTTT.

This sequence joins TRBV9 and TRBJ2-1; weak D call: TRBD1 (6 bases). Germline CDR1 and CDR2: SGDLS and YYNGEE. V dropped 2 bases and J dropped 6 bases, with 9 bases sitting between them. The CDR3 spans 13 residues. The CDR3 DNA is TGTGCCAGCAGCGTGGTACAGGGCAATGAGCAGTTCTTC. Residues: CASSVVQGNEQFF.

The chain links TRBV2 to TRBJ2-7; D uncertain. Germline assignment: CDR1 SNHLY and CDR2 FYNNEI. The length of the CDR3 is 12 residues. V was clipped by 8 bases and J by 1 base, with 9 bases between them. The CDR3 is CASCRTSYEQYF. DNA of the CDR3: TGTGCCAGCTGCAGAACATCCTACGAGCAGTACTTC.

This sequence joins TRBV28 and TRBJ1-3, with D unresolved. CDR3 size: 16 residues. The germline V and J ends were trimmed by 6 bases and 2 bases, with 17 bases remaining between them. CDR1 and CDR2 (germline): MDHEN, SYDVKM. The CDR3 is CASSPTPGSAGNTIYF. The CDR3 DNA follows: TGTGCCAGCAGCCCAACTCCGGGGTCAGCTGGAAACACCATATATTTT.

This chain uses TRBV11-2 with TRBJ2-2, with TRBD1 matching over 11 bases. Trimming removed 5 bases from V and 4 bases from J; junction bases left unmatched: 6. The CDR3 covers 16 residues. Germline V gene data show CDR1 as SGHAT and CDR2 as FQNNGV. CDR3: CASSPWTGGFTGELFF. The DNA for the CDR3 is TGTGCCAGCAGCCCTTGGACAGGGGGCTTCACCGGGGAGCTGTTTTTT. The full variable domain, with the rest looked up from reference TRBV11-2 and TRBJ2-2, is EAGVAQSPRYKIIEKRQSVAFWCNPISGHATLYWYQQILGQGPKLLIQFQNNGVVDDSQLPKDRFSAERLKGVDSTLKIQPAKLEDSAVYLCASSPWTGGFTGELFFGEGSRLTVL.

V is TRBV7-3 and J is TRBJ2-1; 10 bases are shared with TRBD2. The CDR3 loop spans 14 amino acids. V shed 4 bases and J 9 bases; nucleotides not matched to a gene: 6. CDR1 and CDR2 (germline): SGHTA, FQGTGA. CDR3 residues: CASSSSGSSSEQFF. As DNA, the CDR3 is TGTGCCAGCAGCTCTAGCGGGAGTTCAAGTGAGCAGTTCTTC.

This rearrangement joins TRBV5-6 to TRBJ1-2; 7 positions agree with TRBD1. Germline values: CDR1 SGHDT, CDR2 YYEEEE. Losses at the gene ends were 1 base for V and 6 bases for J; bases not matched to a gene: 3. The CDR3 length is 13 residues. Written as DNA, the CDR3 is TGTGCCAGCAGCTTGCGCCAGGGGGATGGCTACACCTTC. Amino acid sequence: CASSLRQGDGYTF. Full variable domain (remainder filled in from reference TRBV5-6 and TRBJ1-2): DAGVTQSPTHLIKTRGQQVTLRCSPKSGHDTVSWYQQALGQGPQFIFQYYEEEERQRGNFPDRFSGHQFPNYSSELNVNALLLGDSALYLCASSLRQGDGYTFGSGTRLTVV.